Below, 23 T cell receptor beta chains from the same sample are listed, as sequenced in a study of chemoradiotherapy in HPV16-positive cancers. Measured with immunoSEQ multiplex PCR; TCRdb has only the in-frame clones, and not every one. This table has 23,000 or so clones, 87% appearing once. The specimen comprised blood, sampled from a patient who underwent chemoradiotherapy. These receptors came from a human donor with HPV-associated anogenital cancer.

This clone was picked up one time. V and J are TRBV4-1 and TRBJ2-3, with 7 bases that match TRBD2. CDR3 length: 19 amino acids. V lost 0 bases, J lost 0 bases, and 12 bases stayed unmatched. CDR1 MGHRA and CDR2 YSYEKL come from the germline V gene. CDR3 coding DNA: TGCGCCAGCAGCCAAGAGGGTTGGGCTAGCGGAACTAGCACAGATACGCAGTATTTT. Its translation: CASSQEGWASGTSTDTQYF.

This CDR3 reads CAWSVRGVETQYF. CDR3 coding DNA: TGTGCCTGGAGTGTCAGGGGCGTAGAGACCCAGTACTTC. The chain has TRBV30 and TRBJ2-5, with D perhaps matching TRBD1 (6 bases). Per the germline V gene, CDR1 is GTSNPN and CDR2 is SVGIG (reference sequence). Trimming cost V 0 bases and J 4 bases, with 9 bases left between them. The CDR3 is 13 amino acids.

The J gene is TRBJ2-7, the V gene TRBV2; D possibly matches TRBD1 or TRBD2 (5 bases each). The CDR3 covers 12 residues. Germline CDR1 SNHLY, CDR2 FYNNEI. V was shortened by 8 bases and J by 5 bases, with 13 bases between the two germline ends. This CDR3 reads CASGTEENEQYF. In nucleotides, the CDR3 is TGTGCCAGCGGGACGGAGGAGAACGAGCAGTACTTC.

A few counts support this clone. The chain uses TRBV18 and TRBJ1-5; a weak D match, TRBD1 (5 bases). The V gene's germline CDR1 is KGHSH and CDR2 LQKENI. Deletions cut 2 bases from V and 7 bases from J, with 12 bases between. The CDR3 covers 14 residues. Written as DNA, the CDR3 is TGTGCCAGCTCACCAGGGGGGAGAGAGCAGCCCCAGCATTTT. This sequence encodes CASSPGGREQPQHF.

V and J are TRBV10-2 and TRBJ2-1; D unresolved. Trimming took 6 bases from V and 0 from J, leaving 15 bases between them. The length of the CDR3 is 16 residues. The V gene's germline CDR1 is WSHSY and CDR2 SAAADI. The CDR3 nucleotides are TGCGCCAGCAGACTTTCCGGCGCCAGCTCCTACAATGAGCAGTTCTTC. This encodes CASRLSGASSYNEQFF.

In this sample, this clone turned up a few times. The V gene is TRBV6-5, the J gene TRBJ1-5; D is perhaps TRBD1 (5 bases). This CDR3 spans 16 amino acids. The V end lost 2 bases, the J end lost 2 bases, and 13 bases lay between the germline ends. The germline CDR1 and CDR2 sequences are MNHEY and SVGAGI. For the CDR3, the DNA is TGTGCCAGCAGTTACGGGGGGAGGGGCGGCAATCAGCCCCAGCATTTT. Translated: CASSYGGRGGNQPQHF.

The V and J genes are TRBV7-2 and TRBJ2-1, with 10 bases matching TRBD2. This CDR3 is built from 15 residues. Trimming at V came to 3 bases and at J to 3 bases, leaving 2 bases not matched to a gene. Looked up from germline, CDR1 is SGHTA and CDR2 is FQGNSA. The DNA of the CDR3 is TGTGCCAGCAGCTTCGGGACTAGCGACTACAATGAGCAGTTCTTC. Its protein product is CASSFGTSDYNEQFF.

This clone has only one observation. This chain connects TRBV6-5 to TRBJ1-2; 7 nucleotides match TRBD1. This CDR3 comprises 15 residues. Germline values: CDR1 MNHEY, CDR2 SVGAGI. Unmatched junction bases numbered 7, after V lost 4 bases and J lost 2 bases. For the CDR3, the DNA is TGTGCCAGCAGTTCCCCTACAGGGGCCAACTATGGCTACACCTTC. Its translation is CASSSPTGANYGYTF.

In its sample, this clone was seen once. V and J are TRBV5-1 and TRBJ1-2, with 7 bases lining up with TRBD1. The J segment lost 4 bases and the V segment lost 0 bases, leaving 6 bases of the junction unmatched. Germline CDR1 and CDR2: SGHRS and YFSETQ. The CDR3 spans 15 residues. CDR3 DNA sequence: TGCGCCAGCAGCTTGGGTAACAGGGGAGGCTATGGCTACACCTTC. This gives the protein CASSLGNRGGYGYTF.

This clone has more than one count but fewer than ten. The CDR3 region has the DNA TGCGCCAGCAGCCAAGTGGCTAGCGGGAGTAATGAGCAGTTCTTC. Translation gives CASSQVASGSNEQFF. The chain employs TRBV4-3 and TRBJ2-1; 10 nucleotides match TRBD2. Germline-derived CDR1 and CDR2 are LGHNA and YSLEER. The CDR3 contains 15 residues. V dropped 1 base and J dropped 7; count of bases not matched to a gene: 4.

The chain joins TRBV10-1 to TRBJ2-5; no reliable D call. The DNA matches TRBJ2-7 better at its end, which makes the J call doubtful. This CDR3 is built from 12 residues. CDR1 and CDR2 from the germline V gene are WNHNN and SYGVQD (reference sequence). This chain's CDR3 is CASDATLHEQYF. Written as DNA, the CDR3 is TGCGCCAGCGATGCCACCCTCCACGAGCAGTACTTC.

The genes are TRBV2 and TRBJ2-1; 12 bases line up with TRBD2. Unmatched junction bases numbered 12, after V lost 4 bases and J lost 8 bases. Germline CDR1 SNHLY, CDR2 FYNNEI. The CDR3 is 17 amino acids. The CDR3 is CASSAWTSGALIDEQFF. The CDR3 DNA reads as TGTGCCAGCAGTGCATGGACTAGCGGGGCGTTGATCGATGAGCAGTTCTTC.

The CDR3 here is CASSLGSSRTDTQYF. In DNA, the CDR3 is TGTGCCAGCAGCTTGGGGTCCTCCCGCACAGATACGCAGTATTTT. The V and J genes are TRBV5-4 and TRBJ2-3; no clear D gene. Between the trimmed V and J ends, which lost 0 bases and 1 base, there was a span of 9 bases. This CDR3 has 15 residues. Germline V CDR1 and CDR2: SGHNT, YYREEE (reference sequence).

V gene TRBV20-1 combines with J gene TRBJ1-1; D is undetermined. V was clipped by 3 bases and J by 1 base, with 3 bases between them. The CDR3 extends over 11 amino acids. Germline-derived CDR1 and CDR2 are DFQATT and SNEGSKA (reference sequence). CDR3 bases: TGCAGTGCTAGCGGGAACACTGAAGCTTTCTTT. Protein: CSASGNTEAFF.

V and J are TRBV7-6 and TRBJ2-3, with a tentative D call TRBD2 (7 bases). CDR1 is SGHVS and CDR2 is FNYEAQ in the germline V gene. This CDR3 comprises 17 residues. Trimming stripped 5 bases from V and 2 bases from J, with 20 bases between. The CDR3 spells CASSLSAAGAPTDTQYF. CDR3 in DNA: TGTGCCAGCAGCCTATCTGCTGCGGGGGCCCCCACAGATACGCAGTATTTT. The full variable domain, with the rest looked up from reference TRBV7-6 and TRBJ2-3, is GAGVSQSPRYKVTKRGQDVALRCDPISGHVSLYWYRQALGQGPEFLTYFNYEAQQDKSGLPNDRFSAERPEGSISTLTIQRTEQRDSAMYRCASSLSAAGAPTDTQYFGPGTRLTVL.

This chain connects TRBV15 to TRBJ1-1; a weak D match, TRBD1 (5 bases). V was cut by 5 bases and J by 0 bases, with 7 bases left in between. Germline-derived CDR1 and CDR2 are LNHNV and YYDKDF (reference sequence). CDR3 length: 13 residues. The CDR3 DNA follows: TGTGCCACCAGCGGGGGATTGAACACTGAAGCTTTCTTT. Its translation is CATSGGLNTEAFF.

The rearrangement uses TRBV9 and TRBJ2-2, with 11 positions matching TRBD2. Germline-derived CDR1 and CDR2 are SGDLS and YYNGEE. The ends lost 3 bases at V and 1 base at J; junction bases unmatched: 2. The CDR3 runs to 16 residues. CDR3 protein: CASSGGLAGNTGELFF. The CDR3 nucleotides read TGTGCCAGCAGCGGAGGACTAGCGGGGAACACCGGGGAGCTGTTTTTT. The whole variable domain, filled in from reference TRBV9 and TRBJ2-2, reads DSGVTQTPKHLITATGQRVTLRCSPRSGDLSVYWYQQSLDQGLQFLIQYYNGEERAKGNILERFSAQQFPDLHSELNLSSLELGDSALYFCASSGGLAGNTGELFFGEGSRLTVL.

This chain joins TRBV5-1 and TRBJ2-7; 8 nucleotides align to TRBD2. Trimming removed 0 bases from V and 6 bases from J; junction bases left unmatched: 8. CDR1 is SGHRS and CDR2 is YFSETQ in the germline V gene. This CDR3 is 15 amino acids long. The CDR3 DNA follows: TGCGCCAGCAGCTTGGGCTCGGGAGGGCCGCTCGAGCAGTACTTC. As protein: CASSLGSGGPLEQYF.

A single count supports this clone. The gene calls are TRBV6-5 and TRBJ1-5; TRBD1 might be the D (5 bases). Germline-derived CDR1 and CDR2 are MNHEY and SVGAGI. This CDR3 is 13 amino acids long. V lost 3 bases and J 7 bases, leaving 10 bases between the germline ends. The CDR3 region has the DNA TGTGCCAGCAGTTATACCGGGGGGCAGCCCCAGCATTTT. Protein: CASSYTGGQPQHF.

The CDR3 DNA follows: TGTGCCAGCAGCCAAGGACAGGGGTGGGGTACTGAAGCTTTCTTT. Its translation: CASSQGQGWGTEAFF. The rearrangement links TRBV14 to TRBJ1-1, with 8 bases aligning to TRBD1. The germline CDR1 and CDR2 sequences are SGHDN and FVKESK. The CDR3 is 15 amino acids. V shed 1 base and J 5 bases; nucleotides not matched to a gene: 6.

Here the CDR3 reads CASRALNYEQYF. CDR3 in DNA: TGTGCCAGCAGGGCCCTAAACTACGAGCAGTACTTC. This chain joins TRBV2 and TRBJ2-7; D is undetermined. Per germline, CDR1 SNHLY and CDR2 FYNNEI. The CDR3 consists of 12 residues. V was clipped by 6 bases and J by 3 bases, with 9 bases between them.

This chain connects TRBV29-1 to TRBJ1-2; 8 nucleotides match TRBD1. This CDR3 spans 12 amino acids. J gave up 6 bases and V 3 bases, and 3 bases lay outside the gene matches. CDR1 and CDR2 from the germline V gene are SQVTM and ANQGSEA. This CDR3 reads CSVDRGPNGYTF. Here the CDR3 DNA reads TGCAGCGTTGACAGGGGGCCCAATGGCTACACCTTC.

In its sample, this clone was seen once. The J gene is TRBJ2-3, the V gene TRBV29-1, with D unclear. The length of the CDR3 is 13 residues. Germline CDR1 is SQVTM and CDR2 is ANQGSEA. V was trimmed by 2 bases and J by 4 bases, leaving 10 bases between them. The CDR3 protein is CSVERGLADTQYF. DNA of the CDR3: TGCAGCGTTGAACGCGGTTTAGCAGATACGCAGTATTTT.